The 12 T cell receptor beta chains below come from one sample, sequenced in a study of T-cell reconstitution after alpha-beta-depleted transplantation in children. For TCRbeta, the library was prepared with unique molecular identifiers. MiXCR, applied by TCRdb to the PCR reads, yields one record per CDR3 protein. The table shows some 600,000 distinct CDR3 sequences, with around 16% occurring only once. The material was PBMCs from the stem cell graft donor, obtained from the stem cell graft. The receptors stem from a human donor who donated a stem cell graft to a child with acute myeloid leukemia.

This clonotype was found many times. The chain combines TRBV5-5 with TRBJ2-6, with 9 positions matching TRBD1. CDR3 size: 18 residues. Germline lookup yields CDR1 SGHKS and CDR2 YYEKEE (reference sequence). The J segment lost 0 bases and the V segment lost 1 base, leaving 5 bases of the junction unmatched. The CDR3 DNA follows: TGTGCCAGCAGCTTGTGGGGGACAGGGCCCTCTGGGGCCAACGTCCTGACTTTC. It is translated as CASSLWGTGPSGANVLTF.

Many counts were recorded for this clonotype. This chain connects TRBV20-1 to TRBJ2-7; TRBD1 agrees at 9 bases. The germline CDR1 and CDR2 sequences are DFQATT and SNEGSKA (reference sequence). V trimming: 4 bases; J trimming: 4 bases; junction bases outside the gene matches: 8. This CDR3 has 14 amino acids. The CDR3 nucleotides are TGCAGTGCTAAGACCCCGGGACAGGGTTACGAGCAGTACTTC. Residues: CSAKTPGQGYEQYF.

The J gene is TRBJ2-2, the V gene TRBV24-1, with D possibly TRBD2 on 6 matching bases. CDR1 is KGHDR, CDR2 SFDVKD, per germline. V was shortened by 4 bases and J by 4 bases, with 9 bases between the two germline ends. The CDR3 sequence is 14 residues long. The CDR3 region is CATSDGSLTGELFF. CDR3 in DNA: TGTGCCACCAGTGACGGGAGCCTCACCGGGGAGCTGTTTTTT.

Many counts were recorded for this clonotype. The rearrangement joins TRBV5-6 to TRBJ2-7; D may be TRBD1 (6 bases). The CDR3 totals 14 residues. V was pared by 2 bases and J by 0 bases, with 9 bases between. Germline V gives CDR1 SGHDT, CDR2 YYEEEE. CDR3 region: CASSFDRNSYEQYF. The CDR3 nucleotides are TGTGCCAGCAGCTTCGACAGGAACTCCTACGAGCAGTACTTC.

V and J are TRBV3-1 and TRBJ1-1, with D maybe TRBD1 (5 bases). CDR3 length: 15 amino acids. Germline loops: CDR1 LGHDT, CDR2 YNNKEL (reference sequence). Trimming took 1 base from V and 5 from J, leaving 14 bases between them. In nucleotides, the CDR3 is TGTGCCAGCAGCCAAGTTGGGACCTCGGATACTGAAGCTTTCTTT. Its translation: CASSQVGTSDTEAFF.

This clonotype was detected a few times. CDR3 amino acids: CASSLPLAGGQDTQYF. Here the CDR3 DNA reads TGTGCCAGCAGCCTTCCGCTAGCGGGGGGGCAAGATACGCAGTATTTT. V usage is TRBV12-3 or TRBV12-4 and J usage is TRBJ2-3, with 12 bases that match TRBD2. The V segment lost 6 bases and the J segment 5 bases; nucleotides outside the gene matches: 9. The CDR3 has 16 residues.

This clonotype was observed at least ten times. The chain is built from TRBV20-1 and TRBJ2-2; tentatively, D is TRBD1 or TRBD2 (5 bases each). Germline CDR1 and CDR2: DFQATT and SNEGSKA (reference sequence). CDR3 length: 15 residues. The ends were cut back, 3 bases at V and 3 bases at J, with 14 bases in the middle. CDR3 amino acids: CSASVLGRYTGELFF. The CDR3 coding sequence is TGCAGTGCTAGTGTTCTGGGACGCTACACCGGGGAGCTGTTTTTT.

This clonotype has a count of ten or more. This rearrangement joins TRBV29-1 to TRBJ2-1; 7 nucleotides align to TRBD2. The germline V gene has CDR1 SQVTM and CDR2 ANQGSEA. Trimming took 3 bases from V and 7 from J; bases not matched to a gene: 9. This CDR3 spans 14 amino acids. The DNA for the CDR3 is TGCAGCGTTGACGGGCTAGCGGTTGATAATGAGCAGTTCTTC. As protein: CSVDGLAVDNEQFF.

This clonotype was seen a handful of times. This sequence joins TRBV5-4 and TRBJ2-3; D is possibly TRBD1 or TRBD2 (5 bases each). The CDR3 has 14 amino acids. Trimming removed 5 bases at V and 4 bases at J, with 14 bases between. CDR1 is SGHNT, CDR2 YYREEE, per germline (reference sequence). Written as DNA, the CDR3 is TGTGCCAGCAGAGGGGACCTAATGCCAGATACGCAGTATTTT. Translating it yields CASRGDLMPDTQYF.

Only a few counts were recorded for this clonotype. DNA for the CDR3: TGCGCCAGCAGCCCTTGGACAGTGGACACAGATACGCAGTATTTT. This encodes CASSPWTVDTDTQYF. This chain joins TRBV5-1 and TRBJ2-3, with D possibly TRBD1 on 6 matching bases. Trimming took 4 bases from V and 2 from J, leaving 14 bases between them. The CDR3 totals 15 residues. Germline V gives CDR1 SGHRS, CDR2 YFSETQ. Filled out from reference TRBV5-1 and TRBJ2-3, the complete variable domain reads KAGVTQTPRYLIKTRGQQVTLSCSPISGHRSVSWYQQTPGQGLQFLFEYFSETQRNKGNFPGRFSGRQFSNSRSEMNVSTLELGDSALYLCASSPWTVDTDTQYFGPGTRLTVL.

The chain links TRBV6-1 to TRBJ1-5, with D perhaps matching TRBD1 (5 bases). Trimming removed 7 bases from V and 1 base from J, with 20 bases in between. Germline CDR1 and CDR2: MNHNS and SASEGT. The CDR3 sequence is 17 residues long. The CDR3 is CASIAGSTGASNQPQHF. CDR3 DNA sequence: TGTGCCAGCATAGCCGGAAGCACCGGGGCGAGCAATCAGCCCCAGCATTTT.

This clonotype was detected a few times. The CDR3 region is CSPVGGALYEQYV. CDR3 nucleotide sequence: TGCAGTCCCGTGGGGGGGGCCCTCTACGAGCAGTACGTC. The chain joins TRBV20-1 to TRBJ2-7; D perhaps matches TRBD2 (7 bases). V was shortened by 8 bases and J by 3 bases, with 17 bases between the two germline ends. Germline V lookup: CDR1 DFQATT, CDR2 SNEGSKA (reference sequence). The CDR3 is 13 amino acids.